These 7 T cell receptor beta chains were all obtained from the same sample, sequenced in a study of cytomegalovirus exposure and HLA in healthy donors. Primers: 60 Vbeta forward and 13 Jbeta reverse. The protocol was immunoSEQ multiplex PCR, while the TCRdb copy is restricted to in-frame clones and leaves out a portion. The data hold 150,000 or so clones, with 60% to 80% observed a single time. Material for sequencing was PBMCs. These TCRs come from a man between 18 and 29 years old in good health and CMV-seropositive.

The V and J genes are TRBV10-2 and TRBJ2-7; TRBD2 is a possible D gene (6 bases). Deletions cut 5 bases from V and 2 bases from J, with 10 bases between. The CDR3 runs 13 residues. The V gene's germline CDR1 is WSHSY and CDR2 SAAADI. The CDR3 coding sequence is TGCGCCAGCAGTCATCCGGGGGCCTACGAGCAGTACTTC. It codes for CASSHPGAYEQYF.

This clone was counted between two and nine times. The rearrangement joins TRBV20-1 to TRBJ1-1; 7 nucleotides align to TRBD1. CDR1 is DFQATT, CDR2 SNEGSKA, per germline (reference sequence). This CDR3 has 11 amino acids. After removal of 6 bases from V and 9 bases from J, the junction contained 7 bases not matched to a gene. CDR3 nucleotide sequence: TGCAGTGCACTGGGACAGCGAAAAGCTTTCTTT. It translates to CSALGQRKAFF.

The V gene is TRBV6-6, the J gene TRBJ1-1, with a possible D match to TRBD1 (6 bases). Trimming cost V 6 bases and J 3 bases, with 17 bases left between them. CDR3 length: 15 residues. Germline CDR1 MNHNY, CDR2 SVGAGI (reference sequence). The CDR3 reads CASSFRIRTDTEAFF. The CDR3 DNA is TGTGCCAGCAGCTTTAGGATCCGGACAGACACTGAAGCTTTCTTT.

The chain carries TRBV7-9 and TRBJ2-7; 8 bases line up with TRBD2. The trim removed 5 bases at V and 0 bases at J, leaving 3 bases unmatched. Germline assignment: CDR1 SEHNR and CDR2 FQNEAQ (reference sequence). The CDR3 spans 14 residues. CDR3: CASSLLAASYEQYF. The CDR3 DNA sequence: TGTGCCAGCAGCCTACTAGCGGCCTCCTACGAGCAGTACTTC.

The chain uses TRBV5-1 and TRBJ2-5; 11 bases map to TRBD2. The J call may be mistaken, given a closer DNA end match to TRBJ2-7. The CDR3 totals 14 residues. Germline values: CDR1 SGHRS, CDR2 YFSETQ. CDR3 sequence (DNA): TGCGCCAGCAGCTTCACTAGCGGGAGCTACGAGCAGTACTTC. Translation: CASSFTSGSYEQYF.

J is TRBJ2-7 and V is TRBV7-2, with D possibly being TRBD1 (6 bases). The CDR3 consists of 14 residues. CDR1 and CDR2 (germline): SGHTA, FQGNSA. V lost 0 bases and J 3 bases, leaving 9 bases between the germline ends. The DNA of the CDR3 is TGTGCCAGCAGCTTAGCCGGGACACTCTACGAGCAGTACTTC. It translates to CASSLAGTLYEQYF.

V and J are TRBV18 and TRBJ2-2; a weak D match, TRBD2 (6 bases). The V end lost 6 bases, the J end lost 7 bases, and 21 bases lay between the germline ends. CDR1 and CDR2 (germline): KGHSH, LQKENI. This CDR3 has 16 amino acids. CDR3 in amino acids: CASSPSEGARGGELFF. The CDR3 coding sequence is TGTGCCAGCTCTCCTAGCGAGGGCGCGCGTGGCGGGGAGCTGTTTTTT.